Below, 14 T cell receptor beta chains from the same sample are listed, as sequenced in a study of T cell responses to AZD1222 COVID-19 vaccine. TCRdb's table, derived via immunoSEQ multiplex PCR, lists solely in-frame clones and lacks some. The sample includes 150,000 to 250,000 clones, approximately 93% of them seen just once. The sequences come from peripheral blood, collected 28 days after the second AZD1222 dose. These receptor sequences come from an adult who received the AZD1222 COVID-19 vaccine.

The CDR3 loop is CASSRTGKQLDTQYF. CDR3 sequence (DNA): TGTGCCAGCAGCCGGACAGGGAAGCAATTAGATACGCAGTATTTT. The chain joins TRBV11-2 to TRBJ2-3; 8 nucleotides align to TRBD1. This CDR3 has 15 residues. The J segment lost 5 bases and the V segment lost 5 bases, leaving 9 bases of the junction unmatched. Germline lookup yields CDR1 SGHAT and CDR2 FQNNGV.

The rearrangement joins TRBV3-1 (or the pseudogene TRBV3-2) to TRBJ1-5, with D maybe TRBD1 (5 bases). V was pared by 3 bases and J by 0 bases, with 6 bases between. The CDR3 covers 14 residues. In germline, CDR1 is LGHDT, CDR2 YNNKEL (reference sequence). The CDR3 sequence: CASSQTDSNQPQHF. The CDR3 DNA follows: TGTGCCAGCAGCCAGACAGATAGCAATCAGCCCCAGCATTTT.

The rearrangement uses TRBV7-2 and TRBJ2-7; 8 nucleotides align to TRBD1. Unmatched junction bases numbered 4, after V lost 6 bases and J lost 3 bases. In germline, CDR1 is SGHTA, CDR2 FQGNSA. The CDR3 is 13 amino acids. The chain's CDR3 is CASRLTGGYEQYF. CDR3 DNA: TGTGCCAGCAGACTAACAGGGGGCTACGAGCAGTACTTC.

This CDR3 is CASSNFGTAYNQPQHF. CDR3 DNA sequence: TGTGCCAGTAGTAACTTCGGGACGGCCTACAATCAGCCCCAGCATTTT. V is TRBV19 and J is TRBJ1-5; D is possibly TRBD1 (5 bases). This CDR3 spans 16 amino acids. The V and J ends lost 4 bases and 3 bases respectively, with 16 bases between them. Germline V CDR1 and CDR2: LNHDA, SQIVND (reference sequence).

CDR3 DNA sequence: TGTGCCAGCAGCTTAAGAGGTGGACAGTTATATGGCTACACCTTC. It yields the protein CASSLRGGQLYGYTF. This rearrangement joins TRBV7-2 to TRBJ1-2, with D maybe TRBD1 (6 bases). Trimming stripped 2 bases from V and 5 bases from J, with 15 bases between. The CDR3 sequence is 15 residues long. CDR1 and CDR2 (germline): SGHTA, FQGNSA.

CDR3 protein: CASSLPNSPLHF. The CDR3 DNA reads TGTGCCAGCAGCTTGCCGAATTCACCCCTCCACTTT. The chain combines TRBV5-4 with TRBJ1-6; no definite D call. Trimming took 1 base from V and 7 from J, leaving 3 bases between them. CDR1 and CDR2 from the germline V gene are SGHNT and YYREEE (reference sequence). CDR3 length equals 12 residues.

This chain connects TRBV4-3 to TRBJ2-2; 7 bases align to TRBD2. Germline CDR1 and CDR2: LGHNA and YSLEER. CDR3 length: 15 residues. The trim removed 0 bases at V and 5 bases at J, leaving 3 bases unmatched. As DNA, the CDR3 is TGCGCCAGCAGCCAAGAGCCAGCGGGGACCGGGGAGCTGTTTTTT. The encoded protein is CASSQEPAGTGELFF.

Turning to this clone: The same CDR3 can be traced to other DNA sequences in this sample. The chain recombines TRBV20-1 with TRBJ1-5; D is uncertain. V was shortened by 5 bases and J by 5 bases, with 7 bases between the two germline ends. The CDR3 runs 11 residues. Germline loops: CDR1 DFQATT, CDR2 SNEGSKA (reference sequence). The CDR3 bases are TGCAGTGCTGGGCGTGATCAGCCCCAGCATTTT. Encoded protein: CSAGRDQPQHF.

The CDR3 loop reads CASSPGQGDQPQHF. The CDR3 DNA reads as TGTGCCAGCAGCCCTGGACAGGGAGATCAGCCCCAGCATTTT. The rearrangement uses TRBV28 and TRBJ1-5, with TRBD1 matching 8 bases. The germline CDR1 and CDR2 sequences are MDHEN and SYDVKM. The CDR3 consists of 14 residues. The J segment lost 5 bases and the V segment lost 6 bases, leaving 6 bases of the junction unmatched.

This CDR3 is CAWSVRRSNQPQHF. The DNA of the CDR3 is TGTGCCTGGAGTGTACGGCGTAGTAATCAGCCCCAGCATTTT. This chain joins TRBV30 and TRBJ1-5; D remains unclear. Trimming shortened V by 0 bases and J by 4 bases, and 10 bases separated the two germline ends. The CDR3 totals 14 residues. Germline-derived CDR1 and CDR2 are GTSNPN and SVGIG (reference sequence).

This clone is a singleton in its sample. The V call is TRBV4-2, the J call TRBJ2-5; 8 nucleotides match TRBD2. Per germline, CDR1 LGHNA and CDR2 YNFKEQ. The CDR3 is 16 residues long. Trimming at V came to 4 bases and at J to 5 bases, leaving 12 bases not matched to a gene. CDR3 bases: TGTGCCAGCAGCCGGAGCGTTAGCGGGGAGGGGGAGACCCAGTACTTC. Residues: CASSRSVSGEGETQYF.

The V call is TRBV6-5, the J call TRBJ1-5; 8 nucleotides match TRBD1. J lost 6 bases, V lost 4 bases, and 5 bases had no gene match. The CDR3 spans 14 residues. Germline V CDR1 and CDR2: MNHEY, SVGAGI. The CDR3 sequence is CASSSGQGGQPQHF. The DNA of the CDR3 is TGTGCCAGCAGTTCTGGACAGGGCGGTCAGCCCCAGCATTTT.

This clone was recorded once. The V gene is TRBV7-6, the J gene TRBJ2-3; the D is unclear. Looked up from germline, CDR1 is SGHVS and CDR2 is FNYEAQ. V lost 1 base, J lost 1 base, and 15 bases lay in between. This CDR3 spans 17 amino acids. CDR3 region: CASSLVWLGSGTDTQYF. The CDR3 DNA follows: TGTGCCAGCAGCTTAGTGTGGCTGGGATCTGGCACAGATACGCAGTATTTT. Drawing the rest from reference TRBV7-6 and TRBJ2-3, the complete variable domain is GAGVSQSPRYKVTKRGQDVALRCDPISGHVSLYWYRQALGQGPEFLTYFNYEAQQDKSGLPNDRFSAERPEGSISTLTIQRTEQRDSAMYRCASSLVWLGSGTDTQYFGPGTRLTVL.

The chain couples TRBV5-1 to TRBJ1-5; D might be TRBD1 (5 bases). Germline V lookup: CDR1 SGHRS, CDR2 YFSETQ. This CDR3 spans 14 amino acids. Trimming pared 2 bases from V and 1 base from J, leaving 7 bases between. Here the CDR3 DNA reads TGCGCCAGCAGCTTTGGGGACAGCAATCAGCCCCAGCATTTT. It is translated as CASSFGDSNQPQHF.